These T cell receptor beta chains were read from a single sample in a study of shared clonotypes between healthy human individuals. Assay: immunoSEQ multiplex PCR; the TCRdb copy retains only in-frame clones and omits some. The repertoire holds approximately 1,000,000 clones, with 60% to 80% as singletons. Material for sequencing was memory CD4+ T cells from PBMCs. The origin of the receptors is a man aged 18 to 29 in good health. Some clones in this sample may be carry-over from other donors' samples. Both conserved end residues are part of each CDR3.

J gene: TRBJ2-3
V gene: TRBV5-1
CDR3 protein: CASGGRASTDTQYF

J gene: TRBJ2-7
V gene: TRBV28
CDR3 protein: CASSLSRLYEQYF

J gene: TRBJ1-2
V gene: TRBV5-1
CDR3 protein: CASSLRASTTGGGYTF

J gene: TRBJ1-1
V gene: TRBV30
CDR3 protein: CARRGMNTEAFF

J gene: TRBJ2-1
V gene: TRBV6-4
CDR3 protein: CASSRERGGPDEQFF

J gene: TRBJ1-2
V gene: TRBV6-1
CDR3 protein: CASSDQGGQSYGYTF

J gene: TRBJ1-1
V gene: TRBV6-6
CDR3 protein: CASDRGRTEAFF

J gene: TRBJ1-4
V gene: TRBV4-2
CDR3 protein: CASSQDQGEKLFF

J gene: TRBJ2-5
V gene: TRBV27
CDR3 protein: CASSPPPGTSGQETQYF

J gene: TRBJ1-1
V gene: TRBV6-4
CDR3 protein: CASSVYQNTEAFF

J gene: TRBJ2-5
V gene: TRBV5-1
CDR3 protein: CASSLEEPDQETQYF

J gene: TRBJ2-7
V gene: TRBV5-1
CDR3 protein: CASSPQGGAREQYF

J gene: TRBJ1-1
V gene: TRBV14
CDR3 protein: CASSQGAITEAFF

J gene: TRBJ1-1
V gene: TRBV29-1
CDR3 protein: CSVGQNDRGGTEAFF